This T cell receptor beta chain was observed in a study of blood T cell repertoires in COVID-19. Study as a whole: From the United States, Italy and Spain came samples of acute and convalescent COVID-19.

This clone is a singleton in its sample. Trimming cost V 5 bases and J 4 bases; bases outside gene matches: 6. Germline V gene lookup returns CDR1 LGHDT and CDR2 YNNKEL (reference sequence). The CDR3 totals 16 residues. Sequenced by immunoSEQ multiplex PCR; TCRdb stores in-frame clones only, minus some. The table records approximately 180,000 clones, approximately 85% of them present only once. This receptor was identified in a woman of 80 years or more with acute or convalescent COVID-19. The sample consisted of peripheral blood. V and J are TRBV3-1 (or the pseudogene TRBV3-2) and TRBJ1-3, with 12 bases identical to TRBD1. Here the CDR3 reads CASSSGTGGAGNTIYF. CDR3 DNA: TGTGCCAGCAGCTCCGGGACAGGGGGCGCGGGAAACACCATATATTTT.